These 27 T cell receptor beta chains originate from one sample sequenced in a study of T cell clusters in autoimmune cytopenias. Each sample's input was 250 ng genomic DNA, some 40,000 genome equivalents. One tube held mixed TRB-A and TRB-B primer pools for touch-down PCR. TCRdb re-called the multiplex PCR reads and gives one entry per CDR3 protein, without DNA. Its table records about 5,000 distinct CDR3 sequences. The specimen was peripheral blood. Source of these receptors: a human donor with an autoimmune cytopenia or autoimmune hepatitis (not recorded which).

This sequence joins TRBV20-1 and TRBJ2-1; there is no DNA to check the TCRdb D call of TRBD1. The CDR3 extends over 14 amino acids. Germline V CDR1 and CDR2: DFQATT, SNEGSKA (reference sequence). This chain's CDR3 is CSARVWGPYNEQFF.

The V gene is TRBV10-3, the J gene TRBJ1-1; the TCRdb D gene call, TRBD1, has no DNA to confirm it. Germline V gene sequence: CDR1 ENHRY, CDR2 SYGVKD. This CDR3 contains 14 residues. The CDR3 loop reads CAISPGHRNTEAFF.

The J gene is TRBJ1-2, the V gene TRBV6-2 or TRBV6-3; the D call of TRBD1 rests on TCRdb alone, since no DNA is present to check it. CDR1 is MNHEY, CDR2 SVGEGT, per germline. The CDR3 extends over 13 amino acids. The CDR3 protein is CASSYPQGGGYTF.

The chain joins TRBV18 to TRBJ2-7; there is no DNA to check the TCRdb D call of TRBD1. This CDR3 is 15 amino acids long. Germline assignment: CDR1 KGHSH and CDR2 LQKENI. The CDR3 protein is CASSPQGGLRNEQYF.

This chain connects TRBV27 to TRBJ2-7; TCRdb outputs TRBD1, but without DNA this stays unchecked. CDR1 and CDR2 (germline): MNHEY, SMNVEV (reference sequence). The CDR3 is 14 amino acids. The CDR3 spells CASRGTVIFYEQYF.

This chain uses TRBV18 with TRBJ2-3; TCRdb names TRBD2, which stays unverified in the absence of DNA. The V gene's germline CDR1 is KGHSH and CDR2 LQKENI. The CDR3 spans 15 residues. The CDR3 sequence: CASSLVTSGVDTQYF.

CDR3 sequence reads: CAISPGTTQEQYF. The rearrangement joins TRBV10-3 to TRBJ2-7; TCRdb reports TRBD2, a call that lacks DNA to check it against. Per the germline V gene, CDR1 is ENHRY and CDR2 is SYGVKD. The length of the CDR3 is 13 residues.

Judged by frequency, this clonotype is medium-sized. The chain uses TRBV19 and TRBJ2-2; checking the TCRdb D call of TRBD2 is not possible without DNA. The CDR3 runs 17 residues. Germline CDR1 is LNHDA and CDR2 is SQIVND (reference sequence). CDR3 in amino acids: CASSMASRRVRTGELFF. The complete variable domain, with remaining parts taken from reference TRBV19 and TRBJ2-2, reads DGGITQSPKYLFRKEGQNVTLSCEQNLNHDAMYWYRQDPGQGLRLIYYSQIVNDFQKGDIAEGYSVSREKKESFPLTVTSAQKNPTAFYLCASSMASRRVRTGELFFGEGSRLTVL.

Its frequency marks this clonotype as medium-sized. This chain joins TRBV7-2 and TRBJ1-2; TCRdb lists TRBD1, though no DNA is available to test this call. Per germline, CDR1 SGHTA and CDR2 FQGNSA. The CDR3 has 15 amino acids. The CDR3 region is CASSLSGDRVFGYTF.

This clonotype is labeled medium-sized based on frequency. The chain recombines TRBV7-9 with TRBJ2-7; TCRdb reports TRBD1, a call that lacks DNA to check it against. The germline CDR1 and CDR2 sequences are SEHNR and FQNEAQ (reference sequence). This CDR3 is 16 amino acids long. The CDR3 loop is CATQGEQGQGSYEQYF.

J is TRBJ2-2 and V is TRBV5-1; TCRdb lists TRBD1, though no DNA is available to test this call. The CDR3 has 14 amino acids. The germline V gene has CDR1 SGHRS and CDR2 YFSETQ. This CDR3 is CASSLVGQTGELFF.

Judged by frequency, this clonotype is medium-sized (0.01 to 0.1%). The chain uses TRBV30 and TRBJ2-7. The CDR3 runs 14 residues. Germline CDR1 GTSNPN, CDR2 SVGIG (reference sequence). CDR3 residues: CAWSVSDLGYEQYF.

The chain recombines TRBV20-1 with TRBJ1-2; TCRdb outputs TRBD1, but without DNA this stays unchecked. From germline, CDR1 is DFQATT and CDR2 SNEGSKA (reference sequence). The CDR3 sequence is 16 residues long. CDR3 in amino acids: CSATAATGGAWYGYTF.

Judged by frequency, this clonotype is medium-sized (0.01 to 0.1%). The genes are TRBV15 and TRBJ2-3; with no DNA, the TCRdb D assignment of TRBD1 cannot be verified. This CDR3 region has 16 residues. Germline values: CDR1 LNHNV, CDR2 YYDKDF (reference sequence). Here the CDR3 reads CATSRDGGQGGDTQYF.

The chain links TRBV20-1 to TRBJ2-2; TCRdb indicates TRBD2, and absent DNA this call remains unverified. This CDR3 is 14 amino acids long. The germline gives CDR1 DFQATT, CDR2 SNEGSKA (reference sequence). This CDR3 reads CSARLAGGTGELFF.

The gene calls are TRBV12-3 or TRBV12-4 and TRBJ2-1; with no DNA, the TCRdb D assignment of TRBD1 cannot be verified. This CDR3 has 13 residues. The CDR3 sequence is CASSRGQGNEQFF.

This clonotype counts as medium-sized (0.01 to 0.1%) by frequency. The chain recombines TRBV29-1 with TRBJ2-6. The germline V gene encodes CDR1 SQVTM and CDR2 ANQGSEA. The CDR3 extends over 14 amino acids. The CDR3 sequence is CSVDEGTGANVLTF.

By frequency, this clonotype is medium-sized (0.01 to 0.1%). The chain combines TRBV29-1 with TRBJ2-2; there is no DNA to check the TCRdb D call of TRBD2. This CDR3 contains 11 residues. CDR1 is SQVTM and CDR2 is ANQGSEA in the germline V gene. CDR3 protein: CSVMGLGELFF.

The chain carries TRBV4-1 and TRBJ2-7. The V gene's germline CDR1 is MGHRA and CDR2 YSYEKL. CDR3 size: 12 residues. The CDR3 sequence: CASSQDLREQYF.

The chain carries TRBV9 and TRBJ2-2; TCRdb's D call, TRBD2, is unchecked because there is no DNA. This CDR3 comprises 17 residues. CDR1 is SGDLS and CDR2 is YYNGEE in the germline V gene. CDR3 loop: CASSVDRTSGFTGELFF.

This chain joins TRBV19 and TRBJ1-2; the D call of TRBD1 rests on TCRdb alone, since no DNA is present to check it. Germline loops: CDR1 LNHDA, CDR2 SQIVND (reference sequence). The CDR3 runs to 13 residues. CDR3: CASSVSGSGGYTF.

The rearrangement uses TRBV7-8 and TRBJ2-3; TCRdb's assignment of TRBD2 cannot be checked, as there is no DNA. The CDR3 runs 17 residues. Germline loops: CDR1 SGHVS, CDR2 FQNEAQ. CDR3 amino acids: CASSSRTSGRRADTQYF.

This clonotype is medium-sized (0.01 to 0.1%) by frequency. The chain recombines TRBV29-1 with TRBJ1-1; TCRdb indicates TRBD1, and absent DNA this call remains unverified. The CDR3 length is 12 residues. Per the germline V gene, CDR1 is SQVTM and CDR2 is ANQGSEA. The CDR3 here is CSAGQMNTEAFF.

According to its frequency, this clonotype is medium-sized. The CDR3 sequence is CASRGDGVLGTEAFF. The chain uses TRBV6-5 and TRBJ1-1; the TCRdb D gene call, TRBD1, has no DNA to confirm it. Germline CDR1 is MNHEY and CDR2 is SVGAGI. CDR3 length: 15 amino acids.

This clonotype is called medium-sized based on its frequency. The rearrangement links TRBV11-2 to TRBJ2-3; no DNA is available, so the TRBD1 call from TCRdb remains unchecked. This CDR3 region has 17 residues. Germline V gene sequence: CDR1 SGHAT, CDR2 FQNNGV. The CDR3 loop reads CASSLLGPGGATDTQYF.

The chain links TRBV6-1 to TRBJ1-5. CDR1 is MNHNS and CDR2 is SASEGT in the germline V gene. There are 14 residues in the CDR3. The CDR3 here is CASTYGTFNQPQHF.

This clonotype ranks as medium-sized in terms of frequency. V gene TRBV6-5 combines with J gene TRBJ1-2; there is no DNA to check the TCRdb D call of TRBD1. In germline, CDR1 is MNHEY, CDR2 SVGAGI. The CDR3 sequence is 14 residues long. CDR3 loop: CASSPTTGGSGYTF.